This TCR beta chain was retrieved from a study of somatic mutations in cytotoxic T cells in rheumatoid arthritis. For the study at large: There were some V beta antibody-stained T-cell populations flow-sorted at nearly 100% purity, and these included V beta1+ cells sequenced for TCRB.

CDR1 and CDR2 (germline): MDHEN, SYDVKM. V lost 3 bases to trimming and J lost 1 base; unmatched junction nucleotides: 4. The CDR3 is 15 residues long. The assay was immunoSEQ multiplex PCR, and TCRdb's table has in-frame clones only and misses some. The repertoire has nearly 20,000 clones, about four fifths of them found once; the top ten carry under 12%. The gene calls are TRBV28 and TRBJ2-5; 8 positions agree with TRBD2. Sequenced input: CD8+ T cells sorted from blood. The source is a woman aged 45 to 65 in good health. The CDR3 reads CASSLQRGLQETQYF. As DNA, the CDR3 is TGTGCCAGCAGTTTGCAGCGGGGGCTCCAAGAGACCCAGTACTTC.